Here is one T cell receptor beta chain with its context. Its antigen is still unknown. No much larger clone is present one base from it, and per-base qualities are unavailable. The data were taken from a study of CD8 T cells in Susac syndrome (dated by TCRdb to about 2019). About the study as a whole: Among the Susac syndrome patients who were sequenced, clinically active disease was present in more than 5 and clinical remission was observed in 8 or 9. The study used repertoire sequencing to test whether antigen drove CD8+ T cell activation and differentiation in Susac syndrome. Susac syndrome patients were therapy-naive, on corticosteroids (some also receiving IVIg), or on IVIg alone at blood withdrawal.

High-throughput TCR beta sequencing profiled peripheral blood CD8+ and CD4+ T cells from healthy donors, Susac syndrome patients and multiple sclerosis patients. Susac syndrome patients met recently defined diagnostic criteria for definite or probable disease. Bulk CD8+ and CD4+ T cells were purified by magnetic negative isolation, while CD8+ TEMRA cells were enriched using FACS. Blood was collected in EDTA tubes and processed within 24 hours, with PBMCs isolated through density gradient centrifugation. PBMCs intended for TCR sequencing were cryopreserved in liquid nitrogen and thawed later in a water bath at 37 degrees C. A purity of at least 90% was achieved for sorted or isolated CD4+, CD8+ and CD8+ TEMRA cells. RNA was extracted with the RNeasy kit and about 0.5 to 1 ug was reverse transcribed using random hexamers. TCR beta CDR3 regions were amplified with the immunoSEQ multiplex PCR assay covering 54 Vbeta and 13 Jbeta segments. To correct PCR amplification bias, a synthetic template baseline was used for both primer optimization and computational correction. From the authors' description of their analysis: Reads were annotated to V, D and J genes according to IMGT and were analyzed with immunoSEQ Analyzer, with only productive sequences retained. To calculate clonality, Shannon entropy was normalized by log2 of the number of productive unique sequences and then subtracted from one. For each patient and control, public and private clones were evaluated within the 100 most prevalent clones. Clones were defined as Susac-specific when absent from the healthy and MS cohorts, from about 1,100 published viral clones and from other ImmuneACCESS disease sequences. TCRdb reworked the public reads: Q25 trimming with fastp, MiXCR clone assembly, productive beta chains retained. Rows are combined by CDR3 protein, so each entry shows the most common genes and DNA. V and J calls and clone size were set by TCRdb, not the authors. The sample has about 150,000 distinct CDR3 sequences on record, approximately 95% of them singletons. 0.065% to 0.095% of the sample is in the top ten clones.

Via the germline V gene (reference sequence), CDR1 is DFQATT and CDR2 SNEGSKA. From the cysteine up to the phenylalanine, the CDR3 has a length of 17 residues. Only the CDR3 part of the read is kept: 51 bases, read in frame from the first base. The V end loses 3 bases and the J end loses 2 bases, and a stretch of 21 bases separates them. The research as a whole found: The number of individuals in the TCR sequencing and HLA analysis was recognized as being relatively small. No clonal expansion was detected in the CD4+ T cell repertoire of Susac syndrome patients.

The sequence joins TRBV20-1 to TRBJ2-3; the D match is possibly TRBD1 or TRBD2, with 5 bases aligned in each. The sequenced sample consisted of CD4+ T cells from PBMCs. The origin of this receptor is a human donor with Susac syndrome. DNA sequence: TGCAGTGCTAGGTTAAGGGACCCTCCCCGCCTCACAGATACGCAGTATTTT. It is translated as CSARLRDPPRLTDTQYF.